This entry concerns a single T cell receptor beta chain. Sequencing used immunoSEQ multiplex PCR; TCRdb keeps in-frame clones, though not all of them. The repertoire consists of 55,000 to 70,000 clones, with 90% occurring once and the leading ten covering about 6.5%. CDR3 length equals 15 residues. V was pared by 5 bases and J by 5 bases, with 10 bases of the junction left unmatched. Germline V gene sequence: CDR1 MNHEY, CDR2 SMNVEV (reference sequence). This sample stems from a study of control samples from healthy donors and cancer patients. Sequenced: PBMCs. This rearrangement joins TRBV27 to TRBJ1-2, with 8 positions matching TRBD1. The receptor was derived from a man aged 55 to 70 with colorectal cancer. CDR3 in DNA: TGTGCCAGCAGTCTGGGGCCAGGGGGCCTATATGGCTACACCTTC. Protein product: CASSLGPGGLYGYTF.